A single T cell receptor (beta chain) is shown here with its context. This specimen comes from a study of cytomegalovirus exposure and HLA in healthy donors. The wider study: HLA-typed donors contributed approximately 86 million unique TCRs, which were held in an early data release.

The primer mix had 60 Vbeta and 13 Jbeta primers. TCRdb's table, derived via immunoSEQ multiplex PCR, lists solely in-frame clones and lacks some. The sample includes 100,000 to 150,000 clones, 76% of them seen just once. This CDR3 comprises 14 residues. J lost 3 bases, V lost 1 base, and 0 bases had no gene match. Germline assignment: CDR1 LNHNV and CDR2 YYDKDF (reference sequence). The chain links TRBV15 to TRBJ1-3; 7 bases agree with TRBD1. The receptor was isolated from a female donor in good health and CMV-seropositive. Material for sequencing was PBMCs. The CDR3 DNA reads as TGTGCCACCAGCAGAGCAGGGGGTGGAAACACCATATATTTT. It specifies CATSRAGGGNTIYF. The full variable domain, with the rest looked up from reference TRBV15 and TRBJ1-3, is DAMVIQNPRYQVTQFGKPVTLSCSQTLNHNVMYWYQQKSSQAPKLLFHYYDKDFNNEADTPDNFQSRRPNTSFCFLDIRSPGLGDTAMYLCATSRAGGGNTIYFGEGSWLTVV.